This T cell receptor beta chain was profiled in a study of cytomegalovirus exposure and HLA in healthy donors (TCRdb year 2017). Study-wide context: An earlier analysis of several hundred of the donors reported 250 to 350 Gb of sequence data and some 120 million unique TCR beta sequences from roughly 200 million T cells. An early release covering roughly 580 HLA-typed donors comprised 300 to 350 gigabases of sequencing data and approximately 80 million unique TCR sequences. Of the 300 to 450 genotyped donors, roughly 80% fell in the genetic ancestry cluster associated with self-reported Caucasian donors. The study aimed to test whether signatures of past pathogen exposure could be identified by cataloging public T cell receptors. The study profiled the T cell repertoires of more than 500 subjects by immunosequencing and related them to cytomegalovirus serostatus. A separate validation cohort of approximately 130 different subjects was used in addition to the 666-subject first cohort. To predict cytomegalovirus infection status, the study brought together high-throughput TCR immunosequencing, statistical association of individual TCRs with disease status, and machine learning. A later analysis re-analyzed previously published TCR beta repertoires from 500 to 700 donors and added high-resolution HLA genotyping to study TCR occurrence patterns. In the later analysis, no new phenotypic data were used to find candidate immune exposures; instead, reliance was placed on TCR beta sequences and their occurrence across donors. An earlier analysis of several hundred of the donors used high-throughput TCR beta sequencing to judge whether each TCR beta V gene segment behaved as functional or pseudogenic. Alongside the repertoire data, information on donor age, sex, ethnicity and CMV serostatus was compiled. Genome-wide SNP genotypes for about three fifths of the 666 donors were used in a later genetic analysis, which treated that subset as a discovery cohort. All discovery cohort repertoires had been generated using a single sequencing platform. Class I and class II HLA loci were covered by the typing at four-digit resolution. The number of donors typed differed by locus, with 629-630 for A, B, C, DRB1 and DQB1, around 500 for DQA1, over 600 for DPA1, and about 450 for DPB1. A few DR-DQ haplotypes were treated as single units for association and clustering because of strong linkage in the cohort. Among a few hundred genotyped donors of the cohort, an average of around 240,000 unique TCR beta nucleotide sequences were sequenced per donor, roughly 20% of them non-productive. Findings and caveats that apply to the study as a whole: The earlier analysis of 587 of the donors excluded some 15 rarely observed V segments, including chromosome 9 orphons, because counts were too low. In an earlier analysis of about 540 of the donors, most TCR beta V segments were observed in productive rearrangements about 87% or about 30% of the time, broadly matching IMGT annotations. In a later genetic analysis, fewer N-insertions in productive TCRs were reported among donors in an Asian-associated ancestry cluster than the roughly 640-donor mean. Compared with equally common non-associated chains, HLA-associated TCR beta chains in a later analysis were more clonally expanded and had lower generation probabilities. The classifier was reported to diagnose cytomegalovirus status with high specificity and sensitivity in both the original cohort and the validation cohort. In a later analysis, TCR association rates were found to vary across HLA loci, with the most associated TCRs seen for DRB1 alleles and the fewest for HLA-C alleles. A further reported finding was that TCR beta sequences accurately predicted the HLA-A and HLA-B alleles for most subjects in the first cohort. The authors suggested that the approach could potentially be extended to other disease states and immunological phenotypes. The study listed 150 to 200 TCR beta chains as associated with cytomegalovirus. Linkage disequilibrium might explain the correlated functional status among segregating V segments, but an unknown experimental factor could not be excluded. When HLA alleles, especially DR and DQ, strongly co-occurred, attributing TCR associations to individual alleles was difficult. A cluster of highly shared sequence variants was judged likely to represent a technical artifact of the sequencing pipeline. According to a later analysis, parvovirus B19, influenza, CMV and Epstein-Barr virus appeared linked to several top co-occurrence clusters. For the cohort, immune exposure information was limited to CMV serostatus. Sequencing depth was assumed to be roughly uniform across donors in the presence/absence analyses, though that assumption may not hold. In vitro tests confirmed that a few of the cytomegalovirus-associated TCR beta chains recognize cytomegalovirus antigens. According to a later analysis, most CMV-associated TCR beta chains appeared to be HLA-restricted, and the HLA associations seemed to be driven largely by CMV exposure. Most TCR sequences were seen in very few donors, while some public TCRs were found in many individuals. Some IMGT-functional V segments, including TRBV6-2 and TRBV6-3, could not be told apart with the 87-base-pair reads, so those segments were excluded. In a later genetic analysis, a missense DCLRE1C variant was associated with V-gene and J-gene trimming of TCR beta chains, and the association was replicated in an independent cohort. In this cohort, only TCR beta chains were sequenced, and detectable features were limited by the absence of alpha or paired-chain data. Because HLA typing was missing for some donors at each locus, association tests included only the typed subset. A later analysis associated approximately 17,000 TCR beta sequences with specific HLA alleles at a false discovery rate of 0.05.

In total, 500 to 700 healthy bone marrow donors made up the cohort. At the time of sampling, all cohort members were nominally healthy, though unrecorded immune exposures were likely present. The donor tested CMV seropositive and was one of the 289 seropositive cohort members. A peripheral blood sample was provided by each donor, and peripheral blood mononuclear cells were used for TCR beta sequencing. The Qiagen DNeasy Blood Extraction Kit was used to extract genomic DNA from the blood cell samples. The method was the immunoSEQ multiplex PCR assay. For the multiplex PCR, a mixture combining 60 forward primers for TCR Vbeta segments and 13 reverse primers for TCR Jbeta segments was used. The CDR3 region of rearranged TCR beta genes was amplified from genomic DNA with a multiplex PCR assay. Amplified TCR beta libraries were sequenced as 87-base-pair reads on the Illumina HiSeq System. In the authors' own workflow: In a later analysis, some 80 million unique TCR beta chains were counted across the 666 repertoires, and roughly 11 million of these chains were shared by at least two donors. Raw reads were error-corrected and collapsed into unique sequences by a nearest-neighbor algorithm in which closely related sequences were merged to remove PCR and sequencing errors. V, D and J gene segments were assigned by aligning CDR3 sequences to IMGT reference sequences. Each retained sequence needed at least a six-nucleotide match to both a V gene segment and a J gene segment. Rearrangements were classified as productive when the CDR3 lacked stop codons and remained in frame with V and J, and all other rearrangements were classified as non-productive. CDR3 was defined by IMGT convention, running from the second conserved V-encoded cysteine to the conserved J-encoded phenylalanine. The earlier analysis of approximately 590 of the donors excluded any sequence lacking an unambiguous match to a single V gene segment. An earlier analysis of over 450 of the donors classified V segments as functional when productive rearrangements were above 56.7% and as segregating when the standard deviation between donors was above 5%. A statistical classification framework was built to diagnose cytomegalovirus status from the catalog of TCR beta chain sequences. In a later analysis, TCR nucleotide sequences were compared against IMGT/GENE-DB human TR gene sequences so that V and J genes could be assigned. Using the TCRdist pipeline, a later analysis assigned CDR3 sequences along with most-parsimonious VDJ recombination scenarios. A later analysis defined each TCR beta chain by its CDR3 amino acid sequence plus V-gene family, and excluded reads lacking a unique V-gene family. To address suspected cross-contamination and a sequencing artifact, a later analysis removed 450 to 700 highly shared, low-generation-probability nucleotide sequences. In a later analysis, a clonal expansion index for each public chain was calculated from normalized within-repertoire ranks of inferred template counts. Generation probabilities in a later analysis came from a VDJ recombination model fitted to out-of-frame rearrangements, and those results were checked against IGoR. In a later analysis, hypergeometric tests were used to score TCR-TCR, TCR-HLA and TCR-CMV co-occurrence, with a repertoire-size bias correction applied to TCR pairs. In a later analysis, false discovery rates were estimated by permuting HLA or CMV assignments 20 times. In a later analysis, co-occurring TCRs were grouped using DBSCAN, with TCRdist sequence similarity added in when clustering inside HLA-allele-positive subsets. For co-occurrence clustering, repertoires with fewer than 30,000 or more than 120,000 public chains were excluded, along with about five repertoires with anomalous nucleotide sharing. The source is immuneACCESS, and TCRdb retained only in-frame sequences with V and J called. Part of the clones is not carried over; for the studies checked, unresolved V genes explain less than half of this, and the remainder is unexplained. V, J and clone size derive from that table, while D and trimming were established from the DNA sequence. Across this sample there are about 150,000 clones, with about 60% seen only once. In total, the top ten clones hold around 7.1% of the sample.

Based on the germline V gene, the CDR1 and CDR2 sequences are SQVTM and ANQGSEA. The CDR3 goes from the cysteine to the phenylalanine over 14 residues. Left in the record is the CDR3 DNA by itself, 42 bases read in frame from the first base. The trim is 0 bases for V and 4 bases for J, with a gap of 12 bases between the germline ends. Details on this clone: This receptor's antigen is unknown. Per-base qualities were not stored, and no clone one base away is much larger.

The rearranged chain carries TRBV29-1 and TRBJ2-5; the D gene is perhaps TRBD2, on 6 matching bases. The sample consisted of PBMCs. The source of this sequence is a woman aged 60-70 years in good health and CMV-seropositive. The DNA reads TGCAGCGTTGAAGACGGGGGAGTCAGAGAGACCCAGTACTTC. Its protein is CSVEDGGVRETQYF.